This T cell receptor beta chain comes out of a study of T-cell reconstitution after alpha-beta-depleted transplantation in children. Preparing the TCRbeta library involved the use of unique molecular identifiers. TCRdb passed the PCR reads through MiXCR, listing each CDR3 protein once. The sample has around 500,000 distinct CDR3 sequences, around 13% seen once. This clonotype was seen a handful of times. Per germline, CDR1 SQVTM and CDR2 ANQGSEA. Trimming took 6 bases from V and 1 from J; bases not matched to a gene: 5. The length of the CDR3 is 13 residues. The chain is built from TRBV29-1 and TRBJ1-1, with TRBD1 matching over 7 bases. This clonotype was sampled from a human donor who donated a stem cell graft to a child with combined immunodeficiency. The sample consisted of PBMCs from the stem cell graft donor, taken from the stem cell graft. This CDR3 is CSVPGQSNTEAFF. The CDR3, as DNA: TGCAGCGTACCGGGACAGTCGAACACTGAAGCTTTCTTT.